The T cell receptor (beta chain) described here comes from a study of T cells in Graves' hyperthyroidism and ophthalmopathy. The study, taken as a whole, reports: Ophthalmopathy and stable hyperthyroidism were separated by a 13 V-J model. The model predicted ophthalmopathy a median roughly six months before onset.

This clonotype was found many times. Its target is not known. V was cut by 6 bases and J by 4 bases, with 17 bases left in between. This CDR3 has 15 amino acids. Germline V gene sequence: CDR1 SGHRS, CDR2 YFSETQ. Amplification targeted TCR beta CDR3 regions from RNA transcripts. An initial round of RT-PCR targeting the TCR CDR3 relied on the HTBI primer set. One entry per CDR3 protein, called by TCRdb with MiXCR from the multiplex PCR reads. Of around 350,000 distinct CDR3 sequences in the sample, 15% to 20% were seen once. The receptor was isolated from a woman between 18 and 30 years old with Graves' hyperthyroidism. The sequenced sample consisted of blood. This chain uses TRBV5-1 with TRBJ1-3; D gene ambiguous. CDR3 in DNA: TGCGCCAGCACCGCCTCCGGTGGGCTCGGAAACACCATATATTTT. It specifies CASTASGGLGNTIYF.